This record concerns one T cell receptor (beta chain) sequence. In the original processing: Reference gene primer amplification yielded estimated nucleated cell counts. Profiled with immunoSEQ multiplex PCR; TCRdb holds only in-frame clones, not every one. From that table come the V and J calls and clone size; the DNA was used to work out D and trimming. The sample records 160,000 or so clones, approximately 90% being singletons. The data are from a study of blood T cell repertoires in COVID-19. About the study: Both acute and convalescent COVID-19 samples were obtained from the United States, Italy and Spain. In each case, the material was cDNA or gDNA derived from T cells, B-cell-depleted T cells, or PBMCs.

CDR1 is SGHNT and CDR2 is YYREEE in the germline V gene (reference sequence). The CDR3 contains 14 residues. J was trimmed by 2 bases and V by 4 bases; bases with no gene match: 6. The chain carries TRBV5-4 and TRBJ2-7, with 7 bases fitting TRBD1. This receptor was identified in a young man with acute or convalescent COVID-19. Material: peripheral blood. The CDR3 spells CASSPRDRTYEQYF. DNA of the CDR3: TGTGCCAGCAGCCCACGGGACAGAACCTACGAGCAGTACTTC.